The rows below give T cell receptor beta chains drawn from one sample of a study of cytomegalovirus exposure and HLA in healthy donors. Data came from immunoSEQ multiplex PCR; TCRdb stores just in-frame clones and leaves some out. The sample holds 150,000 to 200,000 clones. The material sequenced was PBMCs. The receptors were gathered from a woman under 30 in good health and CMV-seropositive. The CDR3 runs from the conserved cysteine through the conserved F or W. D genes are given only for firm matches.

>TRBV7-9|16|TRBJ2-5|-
TGTGCCAGCAGCTGGTCCGACAGCTCCTACCAAGAGACCCAGTACTTC
CASSWSDSSYQETQYF
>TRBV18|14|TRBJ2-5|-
TGTGCCAGCTCACCAAGGAGGTACCAAGAGACCCAGTACTTC
CASSPRRYQETQYF
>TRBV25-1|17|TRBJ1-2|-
TGTGCCAGCAGTGAATATTTTACGGGAGAAGGAAACTATGGCTACACCTTC
CASSEYFTGEGNYGYTF
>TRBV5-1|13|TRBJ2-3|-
TGCGCCAGCAGCTGGGGAGGGGGAGATACGCAGTATTTT
CASSWGGGDTQYF
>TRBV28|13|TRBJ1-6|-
TGTGCCAGCAGACGGTCCTATAATTCACCCCTCCACTTT
CASRRSYNSPLHF
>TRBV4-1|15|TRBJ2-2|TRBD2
TGCGCCAGCAGCCTTTCGGGGGGAGCCACCGGGGAGCTGTTTTTT
CASSLSGGATGELFF
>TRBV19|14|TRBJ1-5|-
TGTGCCAGTAGCCTCAGACGGAGGGTTCAGCCCCAGCATTTT
CASSLRRRVQPQHF
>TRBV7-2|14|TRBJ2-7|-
TGTGCCAGCAGCTTAGCGCGAGGTATTATCGAGCAGTACTTC
CASSLARGIIEQYF
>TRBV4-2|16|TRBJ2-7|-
TGTGCCAGCAGCCGCCAAAAGGCAGGGAAGGGCTACGAGCAGTACTTC
CASSRQKAGKGYEQYF
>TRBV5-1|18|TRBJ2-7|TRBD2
TGCGCCAGCCGCCCTGAAGGAGCGGGAGGGCGGGGGGCCTACGAGCAGTACTTC
CASRPEGAGGRGAYEQYF
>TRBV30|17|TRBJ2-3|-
TGTGCCTGGAGTGTTCCGCCCTTAACCCAGAGCACAGATACGCAGTATTTT
CAWSVPPLTQSTDTQYF
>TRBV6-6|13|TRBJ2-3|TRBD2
TGTGCCAGCAGGCTAGCGGGCACAGATACGCAGTATTTT
CASRLAGTDTQYF
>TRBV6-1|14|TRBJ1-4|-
TGTGCCAGCAGTGAAGGGGGCCTTTCTGAAAAACTGTTTTTT
CASSEGGLSEKLFF
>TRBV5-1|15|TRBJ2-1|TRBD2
TGCGCCAGCAGCTTGACTAGCGGGAGTTTCTATGAGCAGTTCTTC
CASSLTSGSFYEQFF
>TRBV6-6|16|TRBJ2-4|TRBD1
TGTGCCAGCAGGCCTGGGACAGGGGGCGGCAAAAACATTCAGTACTTC
CASRPGTGGGKNIQYF
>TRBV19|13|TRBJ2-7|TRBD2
TGTGCCAGTAGTGTTTTTAGCGGGGAAGAGCAGTACTTC
CASSVFSGEEQYF
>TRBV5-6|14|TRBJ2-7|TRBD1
TGTGCCAGCAGCTTGGGTCAGGGGACAGGCGAGCAGTACTTC
CASSLGQGTGEQYF
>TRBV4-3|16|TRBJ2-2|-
TGCGCCAGCAGCCAAGATCTGGGCGTGGTTACCGGGGAGCTGTTTTTT
CASSQDLGVVTGELFF
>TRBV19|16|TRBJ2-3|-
TGTGCCAGTAGTTTATCCCGGTGGGCGAGCACAGATACGCAGTATTTT
CASSLSRWASTDTQYF
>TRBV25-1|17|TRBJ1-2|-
TGTGCCAGCAGTGACCACACTAAGAATTTCGGGGTCGGAGGCTACACCTTC
CASSDHTKNFGVGGYTF
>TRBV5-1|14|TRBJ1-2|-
TGCGCCAGCAGCTTTACGACAGAAAACTATGGCTACACCTTC
CASSFTTENYGYTF
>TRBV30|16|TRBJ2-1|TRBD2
TGTGCCTGGAGACTAGCGGGAGCCCCGGGTTACAATGAGCAGTTCTTC
CAWRLAGAPGYNEQFF
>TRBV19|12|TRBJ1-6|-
TGTGCCAGTAGTGTAATAGCTTCACCCCTCCACTTT
CASSVIASPLHF
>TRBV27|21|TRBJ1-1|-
TGTGCCAGCAGTTTAACGATAGACTTCCCAGGGGTTAAGGGGAGAAACACTGAAGCTTTCTTT
CASSLTIDFPGVKGRNTEAFF
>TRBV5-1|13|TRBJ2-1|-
TGCGCCAGCAGCTTGGGACTCTACAATGAGCAGTTCTTC
CASSLGLYNEQFF
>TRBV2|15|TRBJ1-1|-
TGTGCCAGCAGTGTACGGGGGATCATGGACACTGAAGCTTTCTTT
CASSVRGIMDTEAFF
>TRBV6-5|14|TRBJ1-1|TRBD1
TGTGCCAGCAGTCCGGGACAGGGACCTTATGAAGCTTTCTTT
CASSPGQGPYEAFF
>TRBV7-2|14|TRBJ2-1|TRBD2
TGTGCCAGCAGCCCGGGACTAGTTCAGGGTGAGCAGTTCTTC
CASSPGLVQGEQFF
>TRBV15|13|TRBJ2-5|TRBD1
TGTGCCACCGGCCGGGACAGCCAAGAGACCCAGTACTTC
CATGRDSQETQYF
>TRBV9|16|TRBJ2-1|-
TGTGCCAGCAGCGTAGCGTACAGGTCCTCCTACAATGAGCAGTTCTTC
CASSVAYRSSYNEQFF
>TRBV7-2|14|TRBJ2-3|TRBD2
TGTGCCAGCCGGCTAGCGGGGGCCACAGATACGCAGTATTTT
CASRLAGATDTQYF
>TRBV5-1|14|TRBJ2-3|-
TGCGCCAGCAGCTTGGGTGAGGGCAGAGATACGCAGTATTTT
CASSLGEGRDTQYF
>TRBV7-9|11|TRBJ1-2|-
TGTGCCAGCAGCAAGTTGCGCGGCTACACCTTC
CASSKLRGYTF
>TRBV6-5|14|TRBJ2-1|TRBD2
TGTGCCTCAAGACGGGGGGACTCTTACAATGAGCAGTTCTTC
CASRRGDSYNEQFF
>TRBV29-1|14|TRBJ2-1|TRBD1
TGCAGCGTTGAAGAGGGACAGTACCACAATGAGCAGTTCTTC
CSVEEGQYHNEQFF
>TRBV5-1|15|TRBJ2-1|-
TGCGCCAGCAGCGGCGGGGACGGAGAATACAATGAGCAGTTCTTC
CASSGGDGEYNEQFF
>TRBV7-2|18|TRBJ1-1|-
TGTGCCAGCAGCTCACCGGGCGCCACAGCGCTAGCGTCTTCTGAAGCTTTCTTT
CASSSPGATALASSEAFF
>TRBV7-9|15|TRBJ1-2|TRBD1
TGTGCCAGCAGCTTCGGGACAGGGGTGGACTATGGCTACACCTTC
CASSFGTGVDYGYTF
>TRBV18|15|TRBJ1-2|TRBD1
TGTGCCAGCTCACGAGGTCAGGGGGAAAACTATGGCTACACCTTC
CASSRGQGENYGYTF
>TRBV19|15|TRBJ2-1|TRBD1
TGTGCCGCGCGACAGGGGATCGCCCCCTCCAATGAGCAGTTCTTC
CAARQGIAPSNEQFF
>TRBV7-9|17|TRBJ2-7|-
TGTGCCAGCAGCACTAGAATCGGGACACCCCGTTCATGGGAGCAGTACTTC
CASSTRIGTPRSWEQYF
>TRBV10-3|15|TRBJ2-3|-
TGTGCCATCAGTGAGTCAGCTGGGTCGGGAAATACGCAGTATTTT
CAISESAGSGNTQYF
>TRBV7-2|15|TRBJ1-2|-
TGTGCCAGCAGCTTAGCCAGTAACAGCTACGATGGCTACACCTTC
CASSLASNSYDGYTF
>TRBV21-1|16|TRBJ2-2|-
TGTGCCAGCAGCAAACCGTTGTACAATGACACCGGGGAGCTGTTTTTT
CASSKPLYNDTGELFF
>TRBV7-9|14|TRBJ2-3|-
TGTGCCAGCAGCTTTCGACAGTTCACAGATACGCAGTATTTT
CASSFRQFTDTQYF
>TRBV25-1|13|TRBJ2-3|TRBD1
TGTGCCAGCAGACAGGGGGCTCCAGATACGCAGTATTTT
CASRQGAPDTQYF
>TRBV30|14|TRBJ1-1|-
TGTGCCTGGAGTCGATGGGGCAGCGGGTTCGAAGCTTTCTTT
CAWSRWGSGFEAFF